The 27 T cell receptor beta chains presented below share a single source sample, sequenced in a study of cytomegalovirus exposure and HLA in healthy donors. Both 60 Vbeta primers and 13 Jbeta primers went into the PCR. Some clones are missing from TCRdb's copy, which holds only in-frame ones; the method was immunoSEQ multiplex PCR. The data show about 140,000 clones, nearly 90% seen once. Sequenced input: PBMCs. These receptors were obtained from a woman aged 40 to 50 in good health and CMV-seronegative.

The chain employs TRBV4-3 and TRBJ2-7; 10 bases fit TRBD1. Germline-derived CDR1 and CDR2 are LGHNA and YSLEER. The CDR3 contains 14 residues. Trimming cost V 11 bases and J 4 bases; bases outside gene matches: 11. CDR3 DNA sequence: TGCGCCCGAAGACGGACAGGGGGTGGATACGAGCAGTACTTC. It is translated as CARRRTGGGYEQYF.

This clone occurred once. The junction differs from germline at one of its ends, possibly a read error. The rearrangement links TRBV7-9 to TRBJ2-5, with D possibly TRBD1 on 6 matching bases. The CDR3 is 15 residues long. CDR1 is SEHNR, CDR2 FQNEAQ, per germline (reference sequence). CDR3 in DNA: TGTTCCAGCAGCTTAACAGGGCCCCCTACCGAGACCCAGTACTTC. Amino acid sequence: CSSSLTGPPTETQYF.

The chain carries TRBV2 and TRBJ2-2; 9 bases are shared with TRBD1. Germline CDR1 SNHLY, CDR2 FYNNEI. This CDR3 region has 13 residues. The V gene end was trimmed by 6 bases and the J gene end by 4 bases; junction bases not matched to a gene: 0. The CDR3 DNA sequence: TGTGCCAGCAGGGGACAGGGCACCGGGGAGCTGTTTTTT. Translating it yields CASRGQGTGELFF.

The chain has TRBV6-4 and TRBJ2-3; perhaps TRBD2 as D (5 bases). V lost 2 bases to trimming and J lost 4 bases, with 10 bases between them. The CDR3 consists of 14 residues. Germline V gives CDR1 MRHNA, CDR2 SNTAGT. The CDR3 nucleotides are TGTGCCAGCAGTGACCCTCGACTACCAGATACGCAGTATTTT. Translating it yields CASSDPRLPDTQYF.

J is TRBJ2-5 and V is TRBV19, with 9 bases aligning to TRBD1. The germline gives CDR1 LNHDA, CDR2 SQIVND (reference sequence). V lost 3 bases to trimming and J lost 4 bases; unmatched junction nucleotides: 3. The CDR3 totals 14 residues. Written as DNA, the CDR3 is TGTGCCAGTAGTATGGGGACAGGGAGAGAGACCCAGTACTTC. Translating gives CASSMGTGRETQYF.

The chain has TRBV7-9 and TRBJ2-3, with a tentative D call TRBD1 (6 bases). Germline CDR1 is SEHNR and CDR2 is FQNEAQ (reference sequence). CDR3 length: 14 amino acids. V was trimmed by 3 bases and J by 2 bases, leaving 9 bases between them. CDR3 nucleotide sequence: TGTGCCAGCAGCTTGGACAGTTTCACAGATACGCAGTATTTT. Its protein is CASSLDSFTDTQYF.

V and J are TRBV7-2 and TRBJ2-7, with D possibly TRBD2 on 6 matching bases. Germline assignment: CDR1 SGHTA and CDR2 FQGNSA. The ends were cut back, 3 bases at V and 2 bases at J, with 11 bases in the middle. CDR3 length equals 14 residues. CDR3 coding DNA: TGTGCCAGCAGCTTTTCGGGGGACCCCTACGAGCAGTACTTC. Translating gives CASSFSGDPYEQYF.

This clone was detected once. V and J are TRBV11-3 and TRBJ2-7; 8 nucleotides line up with TRBD1. Trimming took 2 bases from V and 4 from J; bases not matched to a gene: 13. This CDR3 contains 17 residues. Per germline, CDR1 SGHNT and CDR2 YENEEA. The CDR3 loop is CASSLTSAAGGRYEQYF. CDR3 DNA sequence: TGTGCCAGCAGCTTAACGTCGGCGGCAGGGGGCAGGTACGAGCAGTACTTC. Based on the CDR3 plus reference TRBV11-3 and TRBJ2-7, the full variable domain is EAGVVQSPRYKIIEKKQPVAFWCNPISGHNTLYWYLQNLGQGPELLIRYENEEAVDDSQLPKDRFSAERLKGVDSTLKIQPAELGDSAVYLCASSLTSAAGGRYEQYFGPGTRLTVT.

The gene calls are TRBV11-3 and TRBJ2-2; TRBD2 is a possible D gene (5 bases). The CDR3 is 14 residues long. Germline assignment: CDR1 SGHNT and CDR2 YENEEA. The ends were cut back, 5 bases at V and 4 bases at J, with 11 bases in the middle. This CDR3 is CASSRRDSTGELFF. DNA for the CDR3: TGTGCCAGCAGCCGACGGGATAGCACCGGGGAGCTGTTTTTT.

This chain uses TRBV7-8 with TRBJ2-2, with 8 positions matching TRBD1. Germline CDR1 is SGHVS and CDR2 is FQNEAQ. The CDR3 is 16 residues long. The V segment lost 5 bases and the J segment 6 bases; nucleotides outside the gene matches: 11. CDR3 nucleotide sequence: TGTGCCAGCAGCCGGATGGACAGGGCTTTTGCCGGGGAGCTGTTTTTT. Translating gives CASSRMDRAFAGELFF.

The CDR3 region is CASRRAGTGDGYTF. CDR3 nucleotides: TGCGCCAGCAGACGGGCCGGGACAGGGGATGGCTACACCTTC. The gene calls are TRBV5-1 and TRBJ1-2; 10 nucleotides align to TRBD1. This CDR3 comprises 14 residues. Germline trimming cut 5 bases from V and 6 bases from J; bases unmatched to any gene: 7. Germline assignment: CDR1 SGHRS and CDR2 YFSETQ.

The J gene is TRBJ1-5, the V gene TRBV5-6; TRBD1 aligns across 7 bases. Germline trimming cut 5 bases from V and 2 bases from J; bases unmatched to any gene: 10. This CDR3 is 16 amino acids long. Germline V gene sequence: CDR1 SGHDT, CDR2 YYEEEE. The CDR3 DNA is TGTGCCAGCAGTCAGGGGGTTTCGGGCGGCAATCAGCCCCAGCATTTT. Protein product: CASSQGVSGGNQPQHF.

The rearrangement uses TRBV5-1 and TRBJ2-7; D uncertain. Germline V gene sequence: CDR1 SGHRS, CDR2 YFSETQ. The V gene lost 0 bases and the J gene lost 3 bases, with 13 bases spanning the gap. The CDR3 has 15 amino acids. This CDR3 reads CASSLEFLSNYEQYF. Written as DNA, the CDR3 is TGCGCCAGCAGCTTGGAATTCCTATCTAACTACGAGCAGTACTTC.

V is TRBV30 and J is TRBJ2-4; D call uncertain. The CDR3 has 15 amino acids. Trimming cost V 7 bases and J 0 bases, with 16 bases left between them. Per the germline V gene, CDR1 is GTSNPN and CDR2 is SVGIG (reference sequence). This chain's CDR3 is CASSRGTLAKNIQYF. CDR3 coding DNA: TGTGCCTCCTCCCGCGGAACCCTAGCCAAAAACATTCAGTACTTC.

This clone was seen more than once but under ten times. The DNA of the CDR3 is TGTGCCAGCTCTATAGCGGGCCGAGAATACGAGCAGTACTTC. Amino acid sequence: CASSIAGREYEQYF. The J gene is TRBJ2-7, the V gene TRBV2; 7 bases are a match to TRBD2. CDR1 is SNHLY, CDR2 FYNNEI, per germline. The CDR3 is 14 amino acids. Trimming removed 8 bases from V and 4 bases from J; junction bases left unmatched: 11.

This chain uses TRBV7-2 with TRBJ2-5; TRBD2 matches 7 bases. J gave up 3 bases and V 5 bases, and 9 bases lay outside the gene matches. The germline V gene encodes CDR1 SGHTA and CDR2 FQGNSA. The CDR3 extends over 15 amino acids. CDR3 sequence: CASSPYKGREETQYF. The CDR3 DNA sequence: TGTGCCAGCAGCCCATACAAGGGGAGGGAAGAGACCCAGTACTTC.

The genes are TRBV6-5 and TRBJ2-3; TRBD1 matches at 7 bases. CDR1 is MNHEY, CDR2 SVGAGI, per germline. The CDR3 covers 14 residues. The junction had 5 bases not matched to a gene; V was cut back by 6 bases and J by 2 bases. CDR3 nucleotide sequence: TGTGCCAGCAGCCAGGGACAGTCCACAGATACGCAGTATTTT. Amino acid sequence: CASSQGQSTDTQYF.

V usage is TRBV5-1 and J usage is TRBJ2-5; tentatively, D is TRBD1 (5 bases). Per germline, CDR1 SGHRS and CDR2 YFSETQ. The V gene lost 4 bases and the J gene lost 1 base, with 11 bases spanning the gap. CDR3 size: 14 residues. CDR3 sequence: CASSPGAFQETQYF. DNA for the CDR3: TGCGCCAGCAGCCCTGGGGCCTTCCAAGAGACCCAGTACTTC.

This clone occurred a few times. The V and J genes are TRBV25-1 and TRBJ2-4; a possible D gene is TRBD2 (6 bases). In germline, CDR1 is MGHDK, CDR2 SYGVNS. The ends were cut back, 1 base at V and 8 bases at J, with 12 bases in the middle. The CDR3 runs 14 residues. CDR3 in amino acids: CASSELGGRDIQYF. The CDR3 DNA reads as TGTGCCAGCAGTGAATTGGGGGGAAGGGACATTCAGTACTTC.

This chain connects TRBV5-5 to TRBJ1-5, with 7 bases fitting TRBD1. The CDR3 length is 15 residues. After removal of 4 bases from V and 6 bases from J, the junction contained 10 bases not matched to a gene. Germline-derived CDR1 and CDR2 are SGHKS and YYEKEE (reference sequence). CDR3 sequence (DNA): TGTGCCAGCAGCCGGGACAGCGCCCAGCCTCAGCCCCAGCATTTT. It codes for CASSRDSAQPQPQHF.

The V and J genes are TRBV27 and TRBJ2-2; the match to TRBD2 covers 10 bases. Germline assignment: CDR1 MNHEY and CDR2 SMNVEV (reference sequence). Trimming cost V 7 bases and J 0 bases; bases outside gene matches: 2. This CDR3 contains 15 residues. The CDR3 DNA sequence: TGTGCCAGCAATGGACTAGCGGCGAACACCGGGGAGCTGTTTTTT. Translating it yields CASNGLAANTGELFF.

The chain recombines TRBV19 with TRBJ2-6; TRBD1 aligns across 12 bases. In germline, CDR1 is LNHDA, CDR2 SQIVND (reference sequence). This CDR3 region has 18 residues. The V gene end was trimmed by 4 bases and the J gene end by 3 bases; junction bases not matched to a gene: 7. CDR3 region: CASSTLGTGGSGANVLTF. CDR3 in DNA: TGTGCCAGTAGTACACTCGGGACAGGGGGCAGTGGGGCCAACGTCCTGACTTTC.

This rearrangement joins TRBV6-4 to TRBJ2-3, with 12 positions matching TRBD2. V lost 9 bases and J lost 6; bases outside the gene matches: 19. CDR1 and CDR2 from the germline V gene are MRHNA and SNTAGT. The CDR3 is 18 residues long. The CDR3 protein is CASPKWTSGTHTGDTQYF. The CDR3 DNA reads TGTGCCAGTCCGAAATGGACTAGCGGGACCCATACCGGGGATACGCAGTATTTT.

The V gene is TRBV9, the J gene TRBJ2-1; weak D call: TRBD2 (5 bases). The CDR3 has 17 residues. The V gene's germline CDR1 is SGDLS and CDR2 YYNGEE. Trimming cost V 0 bases and J 7 bases, with 20 bases left between them. The CDR3: CASSVDFVAGGNNEQFF. The CDR3 nucleotides are TGTGCCAGCAGCGTAGATTTCGTCGCTGGAGGAAATAATGAGCAGTTCTTC.

The rearrangement joins TRBV6-5 to TRBJ1-5; 7 bases fit TRBD1. With V trimmed by 6 bases and J by 4 bases, 3 bases remained unmatched. This CDR3 region has 13 residues. Germline-derived CDR1 and CDR2 are MNHEY and SVGAGI. The CDR3 region has the DNA TGTGCCAGCAGGCGGGGACAGAATCAGCCCCAGCATTTT. It yields the protein CASRRGQNQPQHF.

The chain recombines TRBV11-3 with TRBJ2-3, with 7 nucleotides matching TRBD1. The germline CDR1 and CDR2 sequences are SGHNT and YENEEA. CDR3 length equals 15 residues. V lost 5 bases, J lost 0 bases, and 5 bases stayed unmatched. CDR3 loop: CASSRGQSSTDTQYF. The CDR3 region has the DNA TGTGCCAGCAGCAGGGGACAGTCTAGCACAGATACGCAGTATTTT.

This chain links TRBV6-1 with TRBJ2-2; TRBD1 is a possible D gene (6 bases). The CDR3 contains 19 residues. Germline V gives CDR1 MNHNS, CDR2 SASEGT. V was trimmed by 2 bases and J by 1 base, leaving 20 bases between them. CDR3 bases: TGTGCCAGCAGTGAATGGAGGACAGCTTCTGGGGTGAACACCGGGGAGCTGTTTTTT. It specifies CASSEWRTASGVNTGELFF.